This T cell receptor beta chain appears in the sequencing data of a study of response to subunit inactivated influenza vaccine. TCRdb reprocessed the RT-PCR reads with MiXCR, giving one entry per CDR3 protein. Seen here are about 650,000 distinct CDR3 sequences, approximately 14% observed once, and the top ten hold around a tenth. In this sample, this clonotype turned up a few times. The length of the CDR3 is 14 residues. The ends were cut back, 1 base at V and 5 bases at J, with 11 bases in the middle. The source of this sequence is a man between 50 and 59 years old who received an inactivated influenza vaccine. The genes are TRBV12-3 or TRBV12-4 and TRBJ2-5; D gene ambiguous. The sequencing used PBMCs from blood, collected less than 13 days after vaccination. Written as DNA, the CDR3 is TGTGCCAGCAGTTTAGATGGGGTGCGGGAGACCCAGTACTTC. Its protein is CASSLDGVRETQYF.